This T cell receptor beta chain was captured in a study of shared clonotypes between healthy human individuals. CDR3 length equals 15 residues. Germline CDR1 and CDR2: SGHNT and YYREEE (reference sequence). V was clipped by 2 bases and J by 4 bases; unmatched bases: 4. Produced via immunoSEQ multiplex PCR; TCRdb's table is partial and in-frame only. The sample holds some 500,000 clones; around 96% are singletons and the top ten take around 0.067%. The chain couples TRBV5-4 to TRBJ2-1; 9 nucleotides agree with TRBD2. The sequence derives from a woman in her 30s in good health. Sequenced input: naive CD4+ T cells sorted from blood. Subset meaning: CD45RA+ positively selected. The CDR3 DNA is TGTGCCAGCAGCTTAGCGGGAGGCGGTTACAATGAGCAGTTCTTC. Amino acid sequence: CASSLAGGGYNEQFF.